Listed here are 10 T cell receptor beta chains from one sample, sequenced in a study of cytomegalovirus exposure and HLA in healthy donors. Using immunoSEQ multiplex PCR, the repertoire was profiled, and TCRdb retains in-frame clones only, with some absent. This sample has about 140,000 clones, with around 90% found just once. The sample taken for sequencing was PBMCs. The source of these receptors is a man aged 18-30 years in good health and CMV-seropositive.

This clone was picked up one time. V gene TRBV28 combines with J gene TRBJ1-5; weak D call: TRBD1 (5 bases). The V gene's germline CDR1 is MDHEN and CDR2 SYDVKM. V lost 8 bases, J lost 0 bases, and 23 bases lay in between. The CDR3 loop spans 18 amino acids. The CDR3 nucleotides are TGTGCCAGCGCCCACGGAGTCAAAGGGGTTTATAGCAATCAGCCCCAGCATTTT. Encoded protein: CASAHGVKGVYSNQPQHF.

The gene calls are TRBV19 and TRBJ1-5; D is unresolved. CDR3 length: 13 amino acids. Germline CDR1 reads LNHDA; CDR2 reads SQIVND (reference sequence). Between the trimmed V and J ends, which lost 5 bases and 0 bases, there was a span of 5 bases. The DNA for the CDR3 is TGTGCCAGTAGTCCTTATAGCAATCAGCCCCAGCATTTT. This codes for CASSPYSNQPQHF.

CDR3 coding DNA: TGTGCCAGCAGTTTAGGGACAGACTCCAATCAGCCCCAGCATTTT. Translation gives CASSLGTDSNQPQHF. The chain carries TRBV27 and TRBJ1-5, with 7 bases identical to TRBD1. Germline trimming cut 2 bases from V and 3 bases from J; bases unmatched to any gene: 4. Germline lookup yields CDR1 MNHEY and CDR2 SMNVEV (reference sequence). There are 15 residues in the CDR3.

In DNA form, the CDR3 reads TGTGCCTGGAGTGATCTAGGTGCAGATACGCAGTATTTT. Protein sequence: CAWSDLGADTQYF. The V and J genes are TRBV30 and TRBJ2-3; the D is unclear. Germline CDR1 GTSNPN, CDR2 SVGIG (reference sequence). This CDR3 spans 13 amino acids. Trimming pared 1 base from V and 4 bases from J, leaving 9 bases between.

This clone showed up just once. The V gene is TRBV6-5, the J gene TRBJ1-5; D is unresolved. Germline lookup yields CDR1 MNHEY and CDR2 SVGAGI. The CDR3 has 14 residues. V was trimmed by 0 bases and J by 4 bases, leaving 7 bases between them. The DNA for the CDR3 is TGTGCCAGCAGTTACTCGAATGAGAATCAGCCCCAGCATTTT. This sequence encodes CASSYSNENQPQHF.

J is TRBJ1-2 and V is TRBV19; a weak D match, TRBD1 (5 bases). The CDR3 is 13 amino acids. CDR1 and CDR2 from the germline V gene are LNHDA and SQIVND (reference sequence). V was shortened by 3 bases and J by 8 bases, with 13 bases between the two germline ends. This CDR3 reads CASSIGGLGGYTF. The CDR3 DNA follows: TGTGCCAGTAGTATCGGGGGACTCGGAGGCTACACCTTC.

The chain couples TRBV7-2 to TRBJ2-3, with D tentatively TRBD1 (5 bases). The length of the CDR3 is 13 residues. CDR1 and CDR2 from the germline V gene are SGHTA and FQGNSA. V was shortened by 6 bases and J by 4 bases, with 11 bases between the two germline ends. The CDR3 nucleotides read TGTGCCAGCAGTCAGGGATGGGCAGATACGCAGTATTTT. The encoded protein is CASSQGWADTQYF.

The chain recombines TRBV30 with TRBJ1-2; 10 nucleotides line up with TRBD1. This CDR3 has 13 residues. The germline gives CDR1 GTSNPN, CDR2 SVGIG (reference sequence). V shed 7 bases, J shed 3 bases, and the junction held 5 bases outside the gene matches. The CDR3 here is CAFPGQGYYGYTF. CDR3 nucleotide sequence: TGTGCCTTTCCGGGACAGGGGTACTATGGCTACACCTTC.

This clone was picked up a small number of times. V is TRBV2 and J is TRBJ2-5, with D perhaps TRBD1 (6 bases). Deletions cut 4 bases from V and 3 bases from J, with 6 bases between. Per the germline V gene, CDR1 is SNHLY and CDR2 is FYNNEI. The CDR3 extends over 12 amino acids. CDR3 region: CASSGTEETQYF. DNA of the CDR3: TGTGCCAGCAGTGGGACAGAAGAGACCCAGTACTTC. Full variable domain (remainder filled in from reference TRBV2 and TRBJ2-5): EPEVTQTPSHQVTQMGQEVILRCVPISNHLYFYWYRQILGQKVEFLVSFYNNEISEKSEIFDDQFSVERPDGSNFTLKIRSTKLEDSAMYFCASSGTEETQYFGPGTRLLVL.

The table lists this clone with a count of one. This chain joins TRBV5-1 and TRBJ1-4, with D unclear. This CDR3 is 14 amino acids long. V lost 0 bases to trimming and J lost 5 bases, with 8 bases between them. Germline-derived CDR1 and CDR2 are SGHRS and YFSETQ. For the CDR3, the DNA is TGCGCCAGCAGCTTGGACAGCCTCAATGAAAAACTGTTTTTT. Amino acid sequence: CASSLDSLNEKLFF.